The 14 T cell receptor beta chains presented below share a single source sample, sequenced in a study of regulatory T cells in long-lasting Graves disease. With iRepertoire HTBI primers and Arm-PCR of CDR3 regions, TCR beta libraries were built. TCRdb itself ran the multiplex PCR reads through MiXCR, one entry per CDR3 protein. The table has about 320,000 distinct CDR3 sequences, approximately 20% seen once; the top ten hold around 36%. Time point described: newly diagnosed GD, antithyroid drugs for less than 3 months. TCR sequences were obtained from RNA taken from PBMCs. The input for sequencing was peripheral blood mononuclear cells (PBMCs), taken at new diagnosis, from a patient treated with antithyroid drugs. The receptors shown here come from a female donor with Graves disease.

This clonotype was seen at least ten times. The V gene is TRBV2, the J gene TRBJ2-5; 7 bases align to TRBD2. The CDR3 is made up of 16 amino acids. Germline V gene data show CDR1 as SNHLY and CDR2 as FYNNEI. J lost 0 bases, V lost 3 bases, and 7 bases had no gene match. The CDR3 nucleotides read TGTGCCAGCAGTGAGCGGGCTAGCGGAGACCAAGAGACCCAGTACTTC. It yields the protein CASSERASGDQETQYF.

This clonotype was seen more than once but under ten times. A much larger clone lies a single base off, so this may be a read error. The V call is TRBV28, the J call TRBJ2-5; D is uncertain. Germline V gene lookup returns CDR1 MDHEN and CDR2 SYDVKM. This CDR3 is built from 12 residues. V dropped 5 bases and J dropped 4 bases, with 8 bases sitting between them. Written as DNA, the CDR3 is TGTGCCAGCAGTCAAACCCTAGAGACCCAGTACTTC. Its protein product is CASSQTLETQYF.

This clonotype was counted ten times or more. The gene calls are TRBV12-3 or TRBV12-4 and TRBJ2-1; TRBD2 aligns across 15 bases. This CDR3 region has 13 residues. V lost 8 bases, J lost 9 bases, and 2 bases stayed unmatched. The CDR3 spells CASWGLAGGEQFF. The DNA of the CDR3 is TGTGCCAGCTGGGGACTAGCGGGAGGTGAGCAGTTCTTC.

The CDR3 spells CASSYSSGSTGELFF. CDR3 in DNA: TGTGCCAGCAGTTACTCTAGCGGGAGCACCGGGGAGCTGTTTTTT. The chain has TRBV6-2 or TRBV6-3 and TRBJ2-2; 9 nucleotides line up with TRBD2. Germline-derived CDR1 and CDR2 are MNHEY and SVGEGT. The CDR3 totals 15 residues. V was clipped by 0 bases and J by 4 bases; unmatched bases: 0.

This clonotype has ten or more counts. The CDR3 DNA follows: TGTGCCAGCAGCTTATCGGGAAACATTCAGTACTTC. This encodes CASSLSGNIQYF. The chain is built from TRBV11-2 and TRBJ2-4; D unresolved. Germline-derived CDR1 and CDR2 are SGHAT and FQNNGV. The length of the CDR3 is 12 residues. The V end lost 2 bases, the J end lost 6 bases, and 5 bases lay between the germline ends.

This clonotype was counted at least ten times. This chain joins TRBV11-2 and TRBJ2-3; D gene uncertain. The germline V and J ends were trimmed by 3 bases and 2 bases, with 12 bases remaining between them. Germline CDR1 is SGHAT and CDR2 is FQNNGV. There are 15 residues in the CDR3. CDR3 DNA: TGTGCCAGCAGCTTCAACAGCCTTTCCACAGATACGCAGTATTTT. It codes for CASSFNSLSTDTQYF. Supplemented by reference TRBV11-2 and TRBJ2-3, the full variable domain reads EAGVAQSPRYKIIEKRQSVAFWCNPISGHATLYWYQQILGQGPKLLIQFQNNGVVDDSQLPKDRFSAERLKGVDSTLKIQPAKLEDSAVYLCASSFNSLSTDTQYFGPGTRLTVL.

In its sample, this clonotype was seen many times. This sequence joins TRBV15 and TRBJ2-2, with D tentatively TRBD2 (6 bases). This CDR3 contains 13 residues. Trimming shortened V by 5 bases and J by 7 bases, and 11 bases separated the two germline ends. From germline, CDR1 is LNHNV and CDR2 YYDKDF (reference sequence). The CDR3 is CATSPGVVGELFF. In DNA form, the CDR3 reads TGTGCCACCAGCCCGGGAGTCGTCGGGGAGCTGTTTTTT.

V usage is TRBV5-1 and J usage is TRBJ2-7, with 11 bases fitting TRBD2. The CDR3 is 19 residues long. Germline CDR1 reads SGHRS; CDR2 reads YFSETQ. V dropped 4 bases and J dropped 3; count of bases not matched to a gene: 18. CDR3 bases: TGCGCCAGCAGCCCCGACCATACTAGCGGGAGCCCGCCGGGCTACGAGCAGTACTTC. Translating it yields CASSPDHTSGSPPGYEQYF.

This clonotype was counted only a few times. The genes are TRBV16 and TRBJ1-4; D remains ambiguous. The CDR3 extends over 15 amino acids. Trimming took 6 bases from V and 3 from J, leaving 14 bases between them. The germline V gene has CDR1 KGHSY and CDR2 FQNENV. This chain's CDR3 is CASSQKRTSNEKLFF. CDR3 coding DNA: TGTGCCAGCAGTCAGAAAAGGACGTCTAATGAAAAACTGTTTTTT.

This clonotype was seen ten or more times. CDR3 protein: CASSLLAGGSYEQYF. As DNA, the CDR3 is TGTGCCAGCAGCTTACTAGCGGGAGGGAGCTACGAGCAGTACTTC. V and J are TRBV28 and TRBJ2-7; 13 bases align to TRBD2. Germline V gene lookup returns CDR1 MDHEN and CDR2 SYDVKM. J was trimmed by 3 bases and V by 6 bases; bases with no gene match: 5. The CDR3 runs to 15 residues.

Points on this clonotype: One base away lies a much larger clone, so this may be a sequencing read error. The gene calls are TRBV19 and TRBJ2-1, with a tentative D call TRBD2 (7 bases). Trimming removed 5 bases at V and 13 bases at J, with 15 bases between. Germline values: CDR1 LNHDA, CDR2 SQIVND (reference sequence). This CDR3 contains 12 residues. CDR3 sequence: CASSEGGETQFF. The CDR3 bases are TGTGCCAGTAGTGAGGGGGGGGAGACCCAGTTCTTC.

Details on this clonotype: With a much larger clone just one base away, this may be a read error. The V and J genes are TRBV7-9 and TRBJ1-6; a possible D gene is TRBD1 (6 bases). Germline V gene lookup returns CDR1 SEHNR and CDR2 FQNEAQ (reference sequence). There are 15 residues in the CDR3. CDR3 in amino acids: CASSLGGGVNSALHF. DNA for the CDR3: TGTGCCAGCAGCCTAGGTGGGGGCGTAAATTCAGCCCTCCACTTT.

This clonotype has ten or more counts. The chain couples TRBV6-1 to TRBJ1-3; 7 nucleotides agree with TRBD1. The CDR3 length is 15 residues. The trim removed 6 bases at V and 0 bases at J, leaving 5 bases unmatched. CDR1 and CDR2 from the germline V gene are MNHNS and SASEGT. CDR3 bases: TGTGCCAGCAGCGAGGGACAGCTCTCTGGAAACACCATATATTTT. As protein: CASSEGQLSGNTIYF.

This clonotype was seen ten or more times. CDR3 sequence: CASRAGLAGVGDTGELFF. CDR3 DNA: TGTGCCAGCAGAGCGGGACTAGCGGGAGTCGGCGACACCGGGGAGCTGTTTTTT. The chain joins TRBV12-3 or TRBV12-4 to TRBJ2-2, with 14 bases matching TRBD2. The CDR3 consists of 18 residues. V lost 6 bases, J lost 3 bases, and 9 bases stayed unmatched.